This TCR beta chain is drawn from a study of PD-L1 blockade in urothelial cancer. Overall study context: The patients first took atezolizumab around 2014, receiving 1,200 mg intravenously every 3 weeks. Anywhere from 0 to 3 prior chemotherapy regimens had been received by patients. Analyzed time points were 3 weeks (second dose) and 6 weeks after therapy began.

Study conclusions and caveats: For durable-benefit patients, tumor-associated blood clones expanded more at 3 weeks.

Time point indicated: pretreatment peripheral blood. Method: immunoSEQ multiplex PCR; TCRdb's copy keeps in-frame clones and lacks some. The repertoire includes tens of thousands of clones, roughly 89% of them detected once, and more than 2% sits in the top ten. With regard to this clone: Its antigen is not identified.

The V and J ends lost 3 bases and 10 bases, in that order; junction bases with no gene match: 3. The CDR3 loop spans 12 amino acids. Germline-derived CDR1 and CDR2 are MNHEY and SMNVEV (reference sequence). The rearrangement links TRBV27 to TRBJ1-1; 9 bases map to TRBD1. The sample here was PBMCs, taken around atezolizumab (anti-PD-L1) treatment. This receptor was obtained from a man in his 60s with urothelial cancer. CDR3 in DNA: TGTGCCAGCAGTTTCTACAGGGGGCGAGCTTTCTTT. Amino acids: CASSFYRGRAFF.